These T cell receptor beta chains were read from a single sample in a study of B cell selection in AIRE deficiency. The protocol was immunoSEQ multiplex PCR, while the TCRdb copy is restricted to in-frame clones and leaves out a portion. Of some 25,000 clones listed, around 97% are singletons. Sequenced sample: CD4+CD127+ conventional T cells sorted from PBMCs. These receptors were taken from a human donor in good health. Each CDR3 is given with its conserved first and last residue. Each record gives: J gene, D gene, V gene, clone size, CDR3 DNA, CDR3 protein. D genes are given only for firm matches. Clone sizes are given selectively: once, few, many, or a class where the clone is expanded.

TRBJ2-1	TRBD2	TRBV18	-	TGTGCCAGCTCACCACCTGAAGCAGAAACACGGGAGGGCATATACAATGAGCAGTTCTTC	CASSPPEAETREGIYNEQFF
TRBJ2-3	TRBD1	TRBV5-1	-	TGCGCCAGCAGCCCGGACAGGGGGGTAACAGATACGCAGTATTTT	CASSPDRGVTDTQYF
TRBJ2-1	TRBD1	TRBV27	-	TGTGCCAGCAGTCGGCCGGGACAGGGTGGGTACAATGAGCAGTTCTTC	CASSRPGQGGYNEQFF
TRBJ2-7	TRBD2	TRBV7-6	-	TGTGCCAGCAGCTTAGTGAGGACTAGCGGGAGTATCAACGAGCAGTACTTC	CASSLVRTSGSINEQYF
TRBJ2-3	TRBD2	TRBV4-1	few	TGCGCCAGCAGCCAAGGTGGACTAGCGGGAGGCCCGCGACAGGATACGCAGTATTTT	CASSQGGLAGGPRQDTQYF
TRBJ2-2	-	TRBV2	-	TGTGCCAGCCCCGGGGAGCTGTTTTTT	CASPGELFF
TRBJ2-7	-	TRBV5-3	once	TGTGCCAGCAGCTCCATAACTAGTGACGAGCAGTACTTC	CASSSITSDEQYF
TRBJ1-2	TRBD1	TRBV4-2	once	TGTGCCAGCAGCCAAGAACTAAACAGGGGATTTGGCTACACCTTC	CASSQELNRGFGYTF
TRBJ2-2	-	TRBV5-4	-	TGTGCCAGCAGCTTGGGTCGCGGGATAGACACCGGGGAGCTGTTTTTT	CASSLGRGIDTGELFF
TRBJ2-7	-	TRBV21-1	-	TGTGCCAGCAGAAAAAGGGCCTGGGCGTGCGAGCAGTACTTC	CASRKRAWACEQYF
TRBJ2-7	-	TRBV28	-	TGTGCCAGCAGTTTGTTGGGGAGAGCCTACGAGCAGTACTTC	CASSLLGRAYEQYF
TRBJ2-5	TRBD1	TRBV2	-	TGTGCCAGCAGTCCAGGGGGCAGCCCGGAGACCCAGTACTTC	CASSPGGSPETQYF
TRBJ1-2	-	TRBV27	-	TGTGCCAGCAGCCTGAACGGACAGTATGGCTACACCTTC	CASSLNGQYGYTF
TRBJ2-1	-	TRBV19	-	TGTGCCAGTGGGACCCCGTCCTACAATGAGCAGTTCTTC	CASGTPSYNEQFF
TRBJ1-2	-	TRBV2	-	TGTGCCAGCAGTGCAGAGAACTATGGCTACACCTTC	CASSAENYGYTF
TRBJ1-3	-	TRBV18	-	TGTGCCAGCTCACTAACCCGGGGGCCCTCTGAAAACACCATATATTTT	CASSLTRGPSENTIYF
TRBJ1-1	-	TRBV7-3	-	TGTGCCAACCCGGGACGGGTGAACACTGAAGCTTTCTTT	CANPGRVNTEAFF
TRBJ2-1	-	TRBV18	-	TGTGCCAGCTCACCCAACCGATCGGGTGAGCAGTTCTTC	CASSPNRSGEQFF
TRBJ1-2	TRBD1	TRBV15	-	TGTGCCACCAGCAGAGAGGCAGGGGGGCGCCGCGGCTACACCTTC	CATSREAGGRRGYTF
TRBJ2-7	-	TRBV5-1	once	TGCGCCAGCAGCGCAGGGGACGAGCAGTACTTC	CASSAGDEQYF
TRBJ2-2	-	TRBV5-1	-	TGCGCCACCAACGAGGGGAACACCGGGGAGCTGTTTTTT	CATNEGNTGELFF
TRBJ2-7	TRBD2	TRBV6-1	-	TGTGCCAGCAGTGAACGGGGGGGGAGTGGGTACGAGCAGTACTTC	CASSERGGSGYEQYF
TRBJ1-3	-	TRBV5-4	-	TGTGCCAGCAGCTTGAGTAAAGGGTCGACTGGAAACACCATATATTTT	CASSLSKGSTGNTIYF
TRBJ2-5	TRBD1	TRBV5-1	-	TGCGCCAGCAGCTTGACCGGGACAGTATCCCAAGAGACCCAGTACTTC	CASSLTGTVSQETQYF
TRBJ2-3	-	TRBV9	-	TGTGCCAGCAGCGTAGAAGCAGCTACTAGCACAGATACGCAGTATTTT	CASSVEAATSTDTQYF
TRBJ1-2	TRBD1	TRBV4-3	-	TGCGCCAGCAGCAGACAACAGGGGGACCTCTATGGCTACACCTTC	CASSRQQGDLYGYTF
TRBJ2-3	-	TRBV4-3	-	TGCGCCAGCAGCCCTAGGTTGAGACTAGATCTCACGAGCACAGATACGCAGTATTTT	CASSPRLRLDLTSTDTQYF
TRBJ2-1	-	TRBV2	-	TGTGCCAGCACTGGCTACAATGAGCAGTTCTTC	CASTGYNEQFF
TRBJ2-2	TRBD1	TRBV6-4	-	TGTGCCTCATCAGCGAGGACAGGGAGGAGCACCGGGGAGCTGTTTTTT	CASSARTGRSTGELFF
TRBJ2-3	TRBD2	TRBV6-5	-	TGTGCCACCGCTGAGGCGGGAGACCCCACAGATACGCAGTATTTT	CATAEAGDPTDTQYF